This record concerns one T cell receptor beta chain sequence. The antigen is unknown. Individual cDNA molecules (in the library) carried attached unique molecular identifiers. In the authors' methods: Sampled TCR counts reached a median of roughly 100,000 per sample, with values ranging from about 20,000 to 700,000. TCRdb redid the calling of the 5' RACE reads with MiXCR, one entry per CDR3 protein. What appears here as the V and J calls and clone size reflects TCRdb's work, not the paper's. The table includes 75,000 or so distinct CDR3 sequences, around a sixth detected once. Someone pulled total RNA out of unfractionated whole blood. Germline CDR1 reads MDHEN; CDR2 reads SYDVKM. There are 13 residues in the CDR3. V lost 6 bases, J lost 2 bases, and 10 bases lay in between. This entry belongs to a study of human T cells and chemical hapten exposure. Study information: Per-sample TCR yield variability stemmed mainly from small pooled library volume differences.

General study results and limits: TCRs exceeding 1 in 1000 frequency stayed unchanged with DPC sensitization.

This receptor was obtained from a female donor in good health. The V gene is TRBV28, the J gene TRBJ1-1; the D gene is possibly TRBD1 (5 bases). The CDR3 sequence is CASSGHTNTEAFF. In DNA form, the CDR3 reads TGTGCCAGCAGCGGACATACCAACACTGAAGCTTTCTTT.